This T cell receptor (beta chain) was recovered during a study of PD-1 blockade in classical Hodgkin lymphoma. Every patient experienced relapse after autologous stem cell transplantation, and brentuximab vedotin exposure varied. The V gene lost 0 bases and the J gene lost 2 bases, with 10 bases spanning the gap. Germline V gene lookup returns CDR1 ENHRY and CDR2 SYGVKD. CDR3 size: 15 residues. The study, taken as a whole, reports: Complete responders showed a baseline diversity that resembled the diversity of newly diagnosed patients.

The repertoire was sequenced with immunoSEQ multiplex PCR; TCRdb's copy has only in-frame clones and lacks some. The data contain some 100,000 clones, over 85% of them seen just once; the ten biggest clones take up roughly 3%. Points on this clone: What it binds is not known.

The sequenced sample was peripheral blood mononuclear cells (PBMCs), obtained at baseline. This clonotype was sampled from a human donor with classical Hodgkin lymphoma. The rearrangement links TRBV10-3 to TRBJ1-1; D may be TRBD1 (5 bases). CDR3 in amino acids: CAISESGGANTEAFF. The CDR3 DNA reads TGTGCCATCAGTGAGTCGGGAGGGGCTAACACTGAAGCTTTCTTT.